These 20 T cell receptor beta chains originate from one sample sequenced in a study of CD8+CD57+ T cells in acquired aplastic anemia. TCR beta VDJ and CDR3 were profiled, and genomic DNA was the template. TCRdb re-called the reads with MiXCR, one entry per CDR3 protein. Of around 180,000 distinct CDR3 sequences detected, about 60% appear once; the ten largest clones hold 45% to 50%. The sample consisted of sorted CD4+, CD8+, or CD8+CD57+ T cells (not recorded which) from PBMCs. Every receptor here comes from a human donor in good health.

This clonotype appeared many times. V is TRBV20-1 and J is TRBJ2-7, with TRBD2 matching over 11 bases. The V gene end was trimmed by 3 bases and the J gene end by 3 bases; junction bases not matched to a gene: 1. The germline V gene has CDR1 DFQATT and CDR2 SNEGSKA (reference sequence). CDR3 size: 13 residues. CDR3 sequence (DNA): TGCAGTGCTAGTGGGACTAGCGGCTACGAGCAGTACTTC. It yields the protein CSASGTSGYEQYF.

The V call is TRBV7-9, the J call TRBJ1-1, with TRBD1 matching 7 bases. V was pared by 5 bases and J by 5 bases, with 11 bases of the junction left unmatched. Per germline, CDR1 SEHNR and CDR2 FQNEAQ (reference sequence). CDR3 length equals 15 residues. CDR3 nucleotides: TGTGCCAGCAGCGAATCGGGACAGAGGAATACTGAAGCTTTCTTT. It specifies CASSESGQRNTEAFF.

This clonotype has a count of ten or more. The CDR3 sequence is CASSLPTGAKDEQYF. CDR3 in DNA: TGTGCCAGCAGTCTCCCAACCGGGGCCAAGGACGAGCAGTACTTC. The chain has TRBV12-3 or TRBV12-4 and TRBJ2-7; D might be TRBD1 or TRBD2, each matching 5 bases. V lost 5 bases, J lost 5 bases, and 19 bases lay in between. This CDR3 comprises 15 residues.

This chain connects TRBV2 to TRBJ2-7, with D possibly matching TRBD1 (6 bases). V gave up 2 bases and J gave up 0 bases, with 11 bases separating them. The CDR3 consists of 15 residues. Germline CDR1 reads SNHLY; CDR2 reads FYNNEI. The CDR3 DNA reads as TGTGCCAGCAGTGAACCAGGGACAAGCTCCTACGAGCAGTACTTC. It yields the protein CASSEPGTSSYEQYF.

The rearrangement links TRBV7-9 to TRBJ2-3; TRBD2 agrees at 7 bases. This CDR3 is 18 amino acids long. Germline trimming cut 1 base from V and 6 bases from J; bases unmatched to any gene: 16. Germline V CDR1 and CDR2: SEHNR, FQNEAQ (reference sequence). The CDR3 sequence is CASSLGLDYVRGGDTQYF. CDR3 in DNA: TGTGCCAGCAGCTTAGGACTAGACTATGTGAGGGGAGGGGATACGCAGTATTTT.

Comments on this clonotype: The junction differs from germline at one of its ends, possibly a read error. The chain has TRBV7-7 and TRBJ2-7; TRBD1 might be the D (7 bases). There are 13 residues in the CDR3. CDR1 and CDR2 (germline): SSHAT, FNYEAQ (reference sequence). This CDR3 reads CASSPTGRGEQYF. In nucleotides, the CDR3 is TGTGCTAGCAGCCCGACAGGGCGGGGCGAGCAGTACTTC.

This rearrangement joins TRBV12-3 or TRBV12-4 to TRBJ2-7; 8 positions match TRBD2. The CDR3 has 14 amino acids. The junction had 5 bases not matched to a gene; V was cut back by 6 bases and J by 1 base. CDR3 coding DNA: TGTGCCAGCAGACAAGCGGGGGTTTCCTACGAGCAGTACTTC. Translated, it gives CASRQAGVSYEQYF.

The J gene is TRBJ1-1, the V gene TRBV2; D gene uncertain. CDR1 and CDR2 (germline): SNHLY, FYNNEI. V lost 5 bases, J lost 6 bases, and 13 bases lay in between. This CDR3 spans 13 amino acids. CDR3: CASSRTITSEAFF. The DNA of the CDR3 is TGTGCCAGCAGTCGAACGATCACTTCTGAAGCTTTCTTT.

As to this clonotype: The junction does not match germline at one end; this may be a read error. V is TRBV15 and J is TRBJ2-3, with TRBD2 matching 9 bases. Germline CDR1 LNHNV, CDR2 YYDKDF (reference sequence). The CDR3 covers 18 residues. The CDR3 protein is CASSQGGGAGGPGSTQYF. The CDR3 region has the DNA TGTGCCAGCAGCCAGGGGGGGGGGGCGGGAGGGCCAGGGAGTACGCAGTATTTT.

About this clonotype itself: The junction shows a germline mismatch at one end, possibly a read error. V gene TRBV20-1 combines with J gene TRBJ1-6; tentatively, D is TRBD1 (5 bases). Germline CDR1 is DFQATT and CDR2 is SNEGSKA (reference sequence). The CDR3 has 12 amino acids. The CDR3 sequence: CSASTGASPLHF. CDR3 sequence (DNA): TGCAGCGCTAGTACAGGCGCCTCACCCCTCCACTTT.

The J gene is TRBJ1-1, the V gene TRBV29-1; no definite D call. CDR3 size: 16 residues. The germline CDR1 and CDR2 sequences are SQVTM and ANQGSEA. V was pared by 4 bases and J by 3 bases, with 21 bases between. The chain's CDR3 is CSVAPHSNLRDTEAFF. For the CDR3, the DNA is TGCAGCGTTGCCCCGCACTCTAATCTTCGGGACACTGAAGCTTTCTTT.

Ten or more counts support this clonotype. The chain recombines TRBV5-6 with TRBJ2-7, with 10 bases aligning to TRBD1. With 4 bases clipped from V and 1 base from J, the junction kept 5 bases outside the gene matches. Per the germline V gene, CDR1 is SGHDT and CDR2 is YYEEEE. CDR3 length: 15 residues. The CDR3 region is CASSVDRGISYEQYF. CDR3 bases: TGTGCCAGCAGCGTGGACAGGGGGATATCCTACGAGCAGTACTTC.

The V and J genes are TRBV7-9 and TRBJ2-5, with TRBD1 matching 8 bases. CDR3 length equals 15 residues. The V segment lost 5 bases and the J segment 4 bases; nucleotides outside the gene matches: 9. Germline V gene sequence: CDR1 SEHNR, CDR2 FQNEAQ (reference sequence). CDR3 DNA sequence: TGTGCCAGCAGCACCACCGGGACAGGTGGAGAGACCCAGTACTTC. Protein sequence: CASSTTGTGGETQYF.

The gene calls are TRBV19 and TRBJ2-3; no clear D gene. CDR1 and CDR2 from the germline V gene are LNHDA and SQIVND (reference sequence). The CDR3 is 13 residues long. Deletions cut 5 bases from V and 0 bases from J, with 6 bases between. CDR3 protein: CASSGWSTDTQYF. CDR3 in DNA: TGTGCCAGTAGTGGCTGGAGCACAGATACGCAGTATTTT. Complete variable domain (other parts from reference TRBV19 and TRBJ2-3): DGGITQSPKYLFRKEGQNVTLSCEQNLNHDAMYWYRQDPGQGLRLIYYSQIVNDFQKGDIAEGYSVSREKKESFPLTVTSAQKNPTAFYLCASSGWSTDTQYFGPGTRLTVL.

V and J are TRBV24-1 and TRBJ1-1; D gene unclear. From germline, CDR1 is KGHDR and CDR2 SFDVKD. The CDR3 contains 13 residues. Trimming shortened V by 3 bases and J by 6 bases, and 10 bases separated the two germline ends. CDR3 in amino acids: CATSDPSIPEAFF. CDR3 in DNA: TGTGCCACCAGTGATCCCTCGATTCCTGAAGCTTTCTTT.

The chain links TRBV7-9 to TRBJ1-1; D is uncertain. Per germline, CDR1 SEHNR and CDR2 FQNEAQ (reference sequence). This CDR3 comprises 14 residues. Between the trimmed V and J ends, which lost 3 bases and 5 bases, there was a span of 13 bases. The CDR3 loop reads CASSLWEGGTEAFF. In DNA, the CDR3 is TGTGCCAGCAGCTTGTGGGAAGGTGGGACTGAAGCTTTCTTT. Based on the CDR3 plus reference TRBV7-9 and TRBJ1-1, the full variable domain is DTGVSQNPRHKITKRGQNVTFRCDPISEHNRLYWYRQTLGQGPEFLTYFQNEAQLEKSRLLSDRFSAERPKGSFSTLEIQRTEQGDSAMYLCASSLWEGGTEAFFGQGTRLTVV.

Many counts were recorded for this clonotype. The CDR3 sequence is CASSLQGAREQYF. The CDR3 region has the DNA TGTGCCAGCAGCTTACAGGGGGCGCGGGAGCAGTACTTC. The V and J genes are TRBV5-8 and TRBJ2-7; 9 bases line up with TRBD1. The ends lost 2 bases at V and 7 bases at J; junction bases unmatched: 4. CDR3 length equals 13 residues. Germline-derived CDR1 and CDR2 are SGHTS and YDEGEE.

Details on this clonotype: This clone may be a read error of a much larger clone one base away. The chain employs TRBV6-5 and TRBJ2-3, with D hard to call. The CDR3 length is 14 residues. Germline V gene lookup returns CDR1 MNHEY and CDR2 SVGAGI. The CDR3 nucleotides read TGTGCCAGCAGGGTGCACAGCCGGGCAGATACGCAGTCTTTT. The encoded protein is CASRVHSRADTQSF.

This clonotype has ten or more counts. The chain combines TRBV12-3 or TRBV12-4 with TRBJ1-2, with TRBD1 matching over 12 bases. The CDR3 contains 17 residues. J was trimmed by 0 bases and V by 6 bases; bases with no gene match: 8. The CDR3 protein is CASRKGQGANTNYGYTF. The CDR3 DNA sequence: TGTGCCAGCAGGAAGGGACAGGGGGCGAATACTAACTATGGCTACACCTTC.

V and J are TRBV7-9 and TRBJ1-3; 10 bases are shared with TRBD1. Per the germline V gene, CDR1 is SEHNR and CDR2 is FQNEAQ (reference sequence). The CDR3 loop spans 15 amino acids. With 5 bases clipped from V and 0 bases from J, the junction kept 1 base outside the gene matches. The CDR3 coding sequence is TGTGCCAGCAGCCGGGACAGGGGCTCTGGAAACACCATATATTTT. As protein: CASSRDRGSGNTIYF.